This T cell receptor beta chain was observed in a study of graft-versus-host responses after intestinal transplantation. Study context: For approximately three years after anti-thymocyte globulin induction, all recipients took tacrolimus and steroids.

Using immunoSEQ multiplex PCR, the repertoire was profiled, and TCRdb retains in-frame clones only, with some absent. The sample lists 98,000 or so clones, approximately 85% seen once, with more than 1.4% in the top ten. Regarding this clone: What it recognizes is unknown.

Germline V CDR1 and CDR2: MDHEN, SYDVKM. CDR3 length: 15 residues. After removal of 1 base from V and 8 bases from J, the junction contained 7 bases not matched to a gene. Study-wide findings and caveats: When patients had graft-donor T cell macrochimerism, their allografts held high graft-versus-host to host-versus-graft clonal ratios. Early post-transplant falls in HvG clones accompanied the peak levels of circulating GvH clones.

The chain is built from TRBV28 and TRBJ2-1; TRBD1 matches at 8 bases. The material was PBMCs, obtained 255 days after intestinal transplant. The receptor comes from a human patient who received an intestinal transplant, so some T cells may come from the graft donor. The CDR3 DNA reads TGTGCCAGCAGTTTATCCCGGACAGGGCGGCATGAGCAGTTCTTC. It specifies CASSLSRTGRHEQFF. Combining the CDR3 with reference TRBV28 and TRBJ2-1 gives the whole variable domain DVKVTQSSRYLVKRTGEKVFLECVQDMDHENMFWYRQDPGLGLRLIYFSYDVKMKEKGDIPEGYSVSREKKERFSLILESASTNQTSMYLCASSLSRTGRHEQFFGPGTRLTVL.